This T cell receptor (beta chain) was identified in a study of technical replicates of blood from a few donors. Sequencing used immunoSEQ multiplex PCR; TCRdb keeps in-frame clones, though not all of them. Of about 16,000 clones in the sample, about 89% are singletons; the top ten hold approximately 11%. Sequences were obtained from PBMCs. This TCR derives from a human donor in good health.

CDR3 loop: CASSERRERDTQYF. The CDR3 DNA sequence: TGTGCCAGCAGTGAACGGCGGGAGAGAGATACGCAGTATTTT. The chain combines TRBV25-1 with TRBJ2-3, with 7 bases fitting TRBD2. J gave up 5 bases and V 2 bases, and 4 bases lay outside the gene matches. Germline V gene lookup returns CDR1 MGHDK and CDR2 SYGVNS. This CDR3 is built from 14 residues.